What follows are 8 T cell receptor beta chains derived from one specimen sequenced in a study of OX40 agonist ivuxolimab in advanced cancers. Sequencing used immunoSEQ multiplex PCR; TCRdb keeps in-frame clones, though not all of them. The sample lists under 75,000 clones, around 83% occurring once. The sample in question was CD4+ or CD8+ T cells sorted from blood, obtained in a trial of the OX40 agonist ivuxolimab. These receptors were collected from an adult with an advanced solid tumor such as melanoma, head and neck, liver or kidney cancer.

The chain has TRBV4-2 and TRBJ2-1; 15 bases map to TRBD2. Trimming took 1 base from V and 0 from J; bases not matched to a gene: 4. Germline V gene sequence: CDR1 LGHNA, CDR2 YNFKEQ. The CDR3 runs 19 residues. CDR3 loop: CASSQAGLAGGFSYNEQFF. As DNA, the CDR3 is TGTGCCAGCAGCCAAGCGGGACTAGCGGGGGGTTTCTCCTACAATGAGCAGTTCTTC.

The chain combines TRBV7-9 with TRBJ2-7, with D perhaps assigned TRBD1 or TRBD2 (6 bases each). The V and J ends lost 5 bases and 6 bases respectively, with 14 bases between them. Germline V gene lookup returns CDR1 SEHNR and CDR2 FQNEAQ (reference sequence). This CDR3 region has 13 residues. The CDR3 here is CASSPRGGGEQYF. The CDR3, as DNA: TGTGCCAGCAGCCCAAGAGGGGGAGGCGAGCAGTACTTC.

This clone is labeled as medium-sized (0.01 to 0.1%). V usage is TRBV4-3 and J usage is TRBJ1-2; perhaps TRBD1 as D (5 bases). V was cut by 4 bases and J by 0 bases, with 12 bases left in between. Germline V gene lookup returns CDR1 LGHNA and CDR2 YSLEER. The CDR3 covers 15 residues. The CDR3 nucleotides are TGCGCCAGCAGCCCGACTCAGGGAGCTAACTATGGCTACACCTTC. This encodes CASSPTQGANYGYTF.

The CDR3 here is CASATGTSGYNEQFF. The CDR3 bases are TGTGCCAGCGCCACTGGGACTAGCGGATACAATGAGCAGTTCTTC. The chain is built from TRBV9 and TRBJ2-1; 11 bases are shared with TRBD2. CDR1 is SGDLS and CDR2 is YYNGEE in the germline V gene. Losses at the gene ends were 7 bases for V and 4 bases for J; bases not matched to a gene: 7. The CDR3 is 15 residues long.

The sample holds one count of this clone. The rearrangement links TRBV9 to TRBJ2-5, with a tentative D call TRBD2 (6 bases). The DNA matches TRBJ2-7 better at its end, which makes the J call doubtful. There are 14 residues in the CDR3. Germline CDR1 is SGDLS and CDR2 is YYNGEE. CDR3 nucleotides: TGTGCCAGCACCGCGTTAGGAGGGTGGCACGAGCAGTACTTC. Its translation is CASTALGGWHEQYF.

The chain has TRBV7-6 and TRBJ2-3; D might be TRBD1 (5 bases). Trimming took off 0 bases at V and 6 bases at J, with 13 bases between the two ends. Germline assignment: CDR1 SGHVS and CDR2 FNYEAQ. The CDR3 contains 15 residues. The CDR3 here is CASSLAVGAGDTQYF. CDR3 sequence (DNA): TGTGCCAGCAGCTTAGCCGTAGGGGCCGGGGATACGCAGTATTTT. Drawing the rest from reference TRBV7-6 and TRBJ2-3, the complete variable domain is GAGVSQSPRYKVTKRGQDVALRCDPISGHVSLYWYRQALGQGPEFLTYFNYEAQQDKSGLPNDRFSAERPEGSISTLTIQRTEQRDSAMYRCASSLAVGAGDTQYFGPGTRLTVL.

The gene calls are TRBV27 and TRBJ1-6; 7 bases match TRBD1. CDR1 is MNHEY, CDR2 SMNVEV, per germline (reference sequence). The junction had 10 bases not matched to a gene; V was cut back by 5 bases and J by 9 bases. CDR3 length: 15 residues. This chain's CDR3 is CASSDGQAEGSPLHF. The CDR3 DNA is TGTGCCAGCAGTGACGGACAGGCCGAGGGTTCACCCCTCCACTTT.

The chain recombines TRBV19 with TRBJ2-7; TRBD1 agrees at 8 bases. J was trimmed by 0 bases and V by 3 bases; bases with no gene match: 7. The CDR3 extends over 16 amino acids. The germline gives CDR1 LNHDA, CDR2 SQIVND (reference sequence). The CDR3, as DNA: TGTGCCAGTAGTATTAGAGGACAGGGAAGCTCCTACGAGCAGTACTTC. As protein: CASSIRGQGSSYEQYF.